This T cell receptor (beta chain) is drawn from a study of shared clonotypes between healthy human individuals. Overall study context: Donors, aged 18 to 49, were a couple of women and three men. Study results and limitations: Clonotype sharing among donors, it was expected, would be affected by sequencing depth. The study found lower generation probabilities in non-shared clonotypes than in those shared by all four donors.

CD8 cells classed as naive were CD45RO-negative and positively selected for CCR7, excluding terminally differentiated effector memory CD45RA+ cells. Each subset's genomic DNA was shared equally among a number of immunoSEQ plates. Clones were read by immunoSEQ multiplex PCR, and TCRdb kept only the in-frame ones, dropping some. The sample consists of some 630,000 clones, approximately 96% of them appearing once. Trimming removed 1 base from V and 0 bases from J; junction bases left unmatched: 12. Germline CDR1 is MDHEN and CDR2 is SYDVKM. The CDR3 length is 20 residues. With respect to this clone: The antigen remains unidentified.

This receptor was identified in a woman aged 25 to 39 in good health. V gene TRBV28 combines with J gene TRBJ1-2; 12 bases fit TRBD1. The sequencing input was naive CD8+ T cells sorted from blood. This CDR3 reads CASSLFGTGGQKNANYGYTF. The DNA of the CDR3 is TGTGCCAGCAGTTTATTTGGGACAGGGGGCCAAAAAAACGCTAACTATGGCTACACCTTC.